The sample holds a few counts of the clone carrying this T cell receptor beta chain. No antigen is known for it. V lost 5 bases and J lost 4, with 6 bases in between. Germline V gene sequence: CDR1 KGHSH, CDR2 LQKENI. The CDR3 covers 11 residues. Sequencing relied on a cDNA template that was reverse transcribed from extracted RNA. Profiling relied on immunoSEQ multiplex PCR, and the TCRdb table lists in-frame clones only, not all of them. Of about 98,000 clones listed, about 45% are singletons. These data come from a study of CD8+ T cells in alopecia areata. Study summary: Oral tofacitinib (5 to 10 mg twice daily) was administered to treated patients.

Whole-study results and caveats: There were also resident alphabeta T cells of normal skin sequenced in scalp samples.

Material: CD4+ T cells sorted from blood. The V and J genes are TRBV18 and TRBJ2-7; D call uncertain. The sequence was collected from a human donor with alopecia areata. CDR3: CASSAEYEQYF. The CDR3 DNA reads as TGTGCCAGCTCAGCCGAGTACGAGCAGTACTTC.